The subject of this entry is one T cell receptor (beta chain). Its binding antigen is unknown. The data stem from a study of control samples from healthy donors and cancer patients (dated by TCRdb to about 2020). CDR1 and CDR2 are read off the germline V gene as KGHDR and SFDVKD. Relative to germline, V is 4 bases shorter and J is 4 bases shorter, with 8 bases between their ends. The CDR3, cysteine through phenylalanine, is 13 amino acids long. The CDR3 DNA has 39 bases and is translated from base 1. The library was produced with the immunoSEQ multiplex PCR assay. This is the immuneACCESS table as TCRdb keeps it, with only in-frame sequences that have V and J called. A part of the clones is gone; compared with another copy, unresolved V genes explain less than half, and the rest is unexplained. The sample table includes about 190,000 clones. Roughly 2% of the sample lies in the top ten.

This clonotype was obtained from a woman in her thirties in good health. Recombination connected TRBV24-1 to TRBJ2-3, with the D gene possibly TRBD1 or TRBD2, each one fitting 5 bases. Material: blood. The DNA sequence is TGTGCCACCAGTGACGGGACGCCAGATACGCAGTATTTT. This gives the protein CATSDGTPDTQYF.